This TCR beta chain was sequenced for a study of technical replicates of blood from several donors. In germline, CDR1 is MNHNS, CDR2 SASEGT. V gave up 6 bases and J gave up 4 bases, with 10 bases separating them. The length of the CDR3 is 13 residues. The data were produced by immunoSEQ multiplex PCR, yet TCRdb's version contains in-frame clones alone and is incomplete. The sample consists of tens of thousands of clones, approximately 86% of them appearing once. The receptor comes from a human donor in good health. Some clones in this sample may be carry-over from other donors' samples. The chain combines TRBV6-1 with TRBJ1-5; D is unresolved. The sequencing sample was made of PBMCs. The CDR3: CASRTALNQPQHF. CDR3 coding DNA: TGTGCCAGCAGAACAGCTCTTAATCAGCCCCAGCATTTT.